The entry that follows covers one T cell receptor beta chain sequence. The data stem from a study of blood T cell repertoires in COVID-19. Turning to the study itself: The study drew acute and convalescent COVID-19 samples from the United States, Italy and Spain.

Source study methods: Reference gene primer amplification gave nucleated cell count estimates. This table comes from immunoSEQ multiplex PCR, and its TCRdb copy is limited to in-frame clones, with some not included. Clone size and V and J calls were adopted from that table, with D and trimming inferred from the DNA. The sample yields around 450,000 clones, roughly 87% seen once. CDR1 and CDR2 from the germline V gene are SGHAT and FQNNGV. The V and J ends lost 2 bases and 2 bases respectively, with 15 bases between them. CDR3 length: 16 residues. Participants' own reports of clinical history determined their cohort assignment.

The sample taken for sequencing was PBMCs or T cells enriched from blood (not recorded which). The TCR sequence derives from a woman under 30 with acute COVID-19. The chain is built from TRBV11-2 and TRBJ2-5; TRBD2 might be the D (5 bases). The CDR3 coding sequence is TGTGCCAGCAGCTTATTCTCCGGGGTATCTCAAGAGACCCAGTACTTC. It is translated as CASSLFSGVSQETQYF.